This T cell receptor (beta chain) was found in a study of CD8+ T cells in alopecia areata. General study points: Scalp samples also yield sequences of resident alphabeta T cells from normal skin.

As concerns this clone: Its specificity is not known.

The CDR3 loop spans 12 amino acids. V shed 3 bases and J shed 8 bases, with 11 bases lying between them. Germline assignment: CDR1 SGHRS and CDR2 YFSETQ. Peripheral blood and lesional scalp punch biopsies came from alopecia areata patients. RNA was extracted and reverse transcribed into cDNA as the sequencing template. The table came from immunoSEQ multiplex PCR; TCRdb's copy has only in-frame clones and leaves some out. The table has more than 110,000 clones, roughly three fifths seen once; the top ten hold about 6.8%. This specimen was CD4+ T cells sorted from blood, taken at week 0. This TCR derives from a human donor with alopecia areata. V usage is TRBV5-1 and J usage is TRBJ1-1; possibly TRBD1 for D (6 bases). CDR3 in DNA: TGCGCCAGCAGCTCTAACAGGGCCGAAGCTTTCTTT. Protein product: CASSSNRAEAFF.